Given below is one T cell receptor beta chain in context. Its antigen is unidentified. This specimen belongs to a study of post-analysis software for immune sequencing data. Overall study context: Included among the disease courses, which were recorded for the cohort, were relapsing-remitting, secondary progressive and progressive-relapsing multiple sclerosis.

Germline V gene sequence: CDR1 MNHEY, CDR2 SVGEGT. The CDR3 is 17 residues long. Trimming at V came to 7 bases and at J to 5 bases, leaving 16 bases not matched to a gene. Sequencing libraries made from TCR beta cDNA carried unique molecular identifiers. Input amounts of 1 to 10 million T cells were used. These gave about 500,000 cDNA molecules, so each molecule approximated one T cell. Each CDR3 protein gets one entry after TCRdb re-called the PCR reads with MiXCR. The sample has around 400,000 distinct CDR3 sequences; roughly 38% are singletons. The study, taken as a whole, reports: Comparison of patients with controls showed 5 or 6 TRBV segments more frequent in patients, TRBV5-6, TRBV5-1 and TRBV20-1 among them. Samples sharing a preparation batch grouped tightly together when assessed by F measure. Normalized Chao1 diversity was significantly lower in multiple sclerosis patients than in controls.

This clonotype was obtained from a girl aged 10 to 17 with multiple sclerosis. The rearrangement links TRBV6-2 or TRBV6-3 to TRBJ2-2; TRBD2 aligns across 7 bases. The sample was blood. The CDR3 nucleotides are TGTGCCAGCACCGACGGGGGTGCCGGGGGGAAAACCGGGGAGCTGTTTTTT. Encoded protein: CASTDGGAGGKTGELFF.